This record concerns one T cell receptor beta chain sequence. Its matching antigen is unknown. This entry belongs to a study of beta chain features in type 1 diabetes. The study, taken as a whole, reports: Significant though moderate, a shortening of TCRB CDR3s appeared in all four CD4+ subsets of Type 1 diabetes patients. Patients with type 1 diabetes carried fewer insertions and had more deletions at their VDJ junctions.

Sequencing targeted expressed TCRB transcripts, as all isolated RNA had been reverse transcribed. Profiled with immunoSEQ multiplex PCR; TCRdb holds only in-frame clones, not every one. The sample lists 900,000 or so clones, 15% to 20% occurring once. Sorting that relied on CD45RO/CCR7/CD25/CD127/CD95/CD27 yielded CD4+ naive, central memory, regulatory and stem cell-like memory cells. The source is a woman aged 18-29 years in good health. Material for sequencing was naive CD4+ T cells from blood.

CDR3 sequence: CASSGLGGQPQHF. In DNA, the CDR3 is TGTGCCAGCAGTGGTCTAGGAGGGCAGCCCCAGCATTTT. The chain combines TRBV2 with TRBJ1-5; D is undetermined. The CDR3 runs 13 residues. Germline lookup yields CDR1 SNHLY and CDR2 FYNNEI. V dropped 4 bases and J dropped 7 bases, with 11 bases sitting between them.